These 3 T cell receptor beta chains were all obtained from the same sample, sequenced in a study of monozygotic twins with inflammatory bowel disease. TCRdb re-analyzed the 5' RACE reads; it lists each CDR3 protein once, without DNA. Here the sample table reports more than 300,000 distinct CDR3 sequences. Specimen: blood. These receptors were taken from a human donor with ulcerative colitis or Crohn's disease, or a healthy co-twin of an affected twin (not recorded which).

The CDR3 spells CASSNGVGSPLHF. The chain links TRBV21-1 to TRBJ1-6. TRBV21-1 is a recognized pseudogene. The CDR3 extends over 13 amino acids.

This sequence joins TRBV5-1 and TRBJ2-2; TCRdb gives TRBD2 as the D gene, but with no DNA this cannot be confirmed. CDR1 and CDR2 from the germline V gene are SGHRS and YFSETQ. This CDR3 has 15 amino acids. This chain's CDR3 is CASSFIAGITGELFF.

The chain employs TRBV7-2 and TRBJ2-7; TCRdb's D gene call, TRBD1, goes unchecked for lack of DNA. The germline V gene has CDR1 SGHTA and CDR2 FQGNSA. The length of the CDR3 is 14 residues. CDR3 residues: CASSRDRVGYEQYF.